The rows below give T cell receptor beta chains drawn from one sample of a study of CD8 T cells in ankylosing spondylitis. TCRdb itself ran the 5' RACE reads through MiXCR, one entry per CDR3 protein. This table has 100,000 to 150,000 distinct CDR3 sequences, approximately 17% appearing once. Sequencing was performed on blood, either unsorted or a sorted T cell fraction (not recorded which). These receptors were obtained from a male donor with ankylosing spondylitis. Both conserved end residues are part of each CDR3. The D gene is left open where the match is weak. Clone size is not always given. Where it is, it says once, few, many or a class for expanded clones.

D gene	clone size	V gene	J gene	CDR3 protein	CDR3 DNA
NA	NA	TRBV27	TRBJ2-3	CASSFFDTDTQYF	TGTGCCAGCAGTTTTTTTGACACAGATACGCAGTATTTT
NA	few	TRBV13	TRBJ2-5	CASSLQSGLQETQYF	TGTGCCAGCAGCTTACAGAGTGGACTACAAGAGACCCAGTACTTC
NA	NA	TRBV6-2/TRBV6-3	TRBJ2-5	CASRGLARLGQETQYF	TGTGCCAGCAGAGGGTTAGCCCGCCTGGGGCAAGAGACCCAGTACTTC
NA	few	TRBV28	TRBJ1-2	CASSPSGSVPLVGYTF	TGTGCCAGCAGTCCCTCTGGATCGGTCCCCTTGGTTGGCTACACCTTC
NA	many	TRBV27	TRBJ1-4	CASSSLWPTNEKLFF	TGTGCCAGCAGCTCTCTTTGGCCAACTAATGAAAAACTGTTTTTT
NA	few	TRBV27	TRBJ2-2	CASKGAGELFF	TGTGCCAGCAAAGGCGCCGGGGAGCTGTTTTTT
TRBD2	few	TRBV28	TRBJ2-1	CASTTYRLAGADEQFF	TGTGCCAGCACCACCTACCGACTAGCGGGAGCGGATGAGCAGTTCTTC
NA	NA	TRBV24-1	TRBJ1-1	CATSDGRATEAFF	TGTGCCACCAGTGATGGCAGGGCTACTGAAGCTTTCTTT
NA	NA	TRBV27	TRBJ2-7	CASSPGDTGAYEQYF	TGTGCCAGCTCCCCGGGGGACACTGGGGCCTACGAGCAGTACTTC
TRBD1	NA	TRBV6-5	TRBJ2-2	CASSYSMQGAAGELFF	TGTGCCAGCAGTTACTCGATGCAGGGGGCGGCCGGGGAGCTGTTTTTT
NA	NA	TRBV7-9	TRBJ2-5	CASSLARKETQYF	TGTGCCAGCAGCTTAGCCAGAAAAGAGACCCAGTACTTC
TRBD2	NA	TRBV7-9	TRBJ2-1	CASSSRTSGNHEQFF	TGTGCCAGCAGCTCCCGGACTAGCGGGAATCATGAGCAGTTCTTC
NA	NA	TRBV12-3/TRBV12-4	TRBJ2-7	CASSIGAGFYEQYF	TGTGCCAGCAGCATAGGTGCGGGATTTTACGAGCAGTACTTC
NA	NA	TRBV15	TRBJ2-7	CATSSPGKSPYEQYF	TGTGCCACCAGCAGCCCCGGCAAATCCCCCTACGAGCAGTACTTC
NA	few	TRBV5-1	TRBJ2-7	CASSLESSDPYEQYF	TGCGCCAGCAGCTTGGAGTCTTCCGATCCCTACGAGCAGTACTTC
TRBD2	few	TRBV27	TRBJ2-1	CASSSLAGGPDEQFF	TGTGCCAGCAGTTCATTAGCGGGAGGGCCCGATGAGCAGTTCTTC
NA	many	TRBV29-1	TRBJ2-7	CSVEGWDSYEQYF	TGCAGCGTTGAAGGGTGGGACTCCTACGAGCAGTACTTC
NA	many	TRBV29-1	TRBJ1-1	CSVEARTANTEAFF	TGCAGCGTTGAAGCGAGGACAGCCAACACTGAAGCTTTCTTT
TRBD2	NA	TRBV4-1	TRBJ2-7	CASSQDAERGTYEQYF	TGCGCCAGCAGCCAAGATGCAGAGCGGGGCACCTACGAGCAGTACTTC
NA	few	TRBV5-1	TRBJ2-3	CASSSGGTLPRDTQYF	TGCGCCAGCAGCTCCGGCGGGACTCTGCCCAGAGATACGCAGTATTTT
NA	few	TRBV27	TRBJ2-7	CASSGPGTYEQYF	TGTGCCAGCAGCGGTCCAGGGACCTACGAGCAGTACTTC
NA	many	TRBV6-4	TRBJ2-2	CASSEGNTGELFF	TGTGCCAGCAGTGAGGGGAACACCGGGGAGCTGTTTTTT
TRBD2	NA	TRBV27	TRBJ2-7	CASSSRLATDEQYF	TGTGCCAGCAGCTCTAGACTAGCTACTGACGAGCAGTACTTC
NA	NA	TRBV4-1	TRBJ2-7	CASSQAYGPYEQYF	TGCGCCAGCAGCCAAGCATACGGTCCCTACGAGCAGTACTTC
TRBD2	NA	TRBV20-1	TRBJ2-1	CSANPGLAGGTFF	TGCAGTGCAAACCCGGGACTAGCGGGAGGGACGTTCTTC
TRBD1	NA	TRBV11-3	TRBJ1-1	CASSLDRYRPGGTEAFF	TGTGCCAGCAGCTTAGATCGGTACAGACCAGGGGGCACTGAAGCTTTCTTT
NA	many	TRBV4-3	TRBJ2-7	CASSQVESSYEQYF	TGCGCCAGCAGCCAAGTCGAGAGCTCCTACGAGCAGTACTTC
NA	few	TRBV4-3	TRBJ2-2	CASSQESLATGELFF	TGCGCCAGCAGCCAAGAGAGCTTAGCCACCGGGGAGCTGTTTTTT
NA	NA	TRBV2	TRBJ2-3	CASSEYGRSFPDTQYF	TGTGCCAGCAGTGAATATGGCAGGAGTTTCCCAGATACGCAGTATTTT